This is a list of T cell receptor beta chains from one sample in a study of OX40 agonist ivuxolimab in advanced cancers. This table comes from immunoSEQ multiplex PCR, and its TCRdb copy is limited to in-frame clones, with some not included. The sample includes about 20,000 clones, around 76% of them seen just once. Sequenced material: CD4+ or CD8+ T cells sorted from blood, taken in a trial of the OX40 agonist ivuxolimab. These receptor sequences come from an adult with an advanced solid tumor such as melanoma, head and neck, liver or kidney cancer. Each CDR3 is given with its conserved first and last residue. The order of the fields is clone size, V gene, J gene, D gene, CDR3 DNA, CDR3 protein. The D gene is left open where the match is weak. The size entry is marked missing in some rows and otherwise reads once, few, many or a size class.

size: NA
V: TRBV11-3
J: TRBJ2-5
D: NA
DNA: TGTGCCAGCAGCTTGACGGAAGAGACCCAGTACTTC
CDR3: CASSLTEETQYF

size: NA
V: TRBV30
J: TRBJ2-1
D: TRBD1
DNA: TGTGCCTGGAGCCCCGGGACAGGGCCCTACAATGAGCAGTTCTTC
CDR3: CAWSPGTGPYNEQFF

size: NA
V: TRBV28
J: TRBJ2-7
D: NA
DNA: TGTGCCAGAATAGACGAGCAGTACTTC
CDR3: CARIDEQYF

size: NA
V: TRBV5-6
J: TRBJ2-7
D: NA
DNA: TGTGCCAGCAGCTTCTATTCCTCCTACGAGCAGTACTTC
CDR3: CASSFYSSYEQYF

size: NA
V: TRBV6-5
J: TRBJ2-5
D: NA
DNA: TGTGCCAGCAGTTACTCGAAGGGTCCGTACCAAGAGACCCAGTACTTC
CDR3: CASSYSKGPYQETQYF

size: NA
V: TRBV28
J: TRBJ2-7
D: NA
DNA: TGTGCCAGCAGTTTGCTAGAGCAAGGGAACTCCTACGAGCAGTACTTC
CDR3: CASSLLEQGNSYEQYF

size: NA
V: TRBV7-2
J: TRBJ2-3
D: TRBD2
DNA: TGTGCCAGCAGCACCGGGGGGGCCTTGGCAGATACGCAGTATTTT
CDR3: CASSTGGALADTQYF

size: NA
V: TRBV28
J: TRBJ2-1
D: NA
DNA: TGTGCCAGCAGTTTGGGGGGGGAGGGGGACAATGAGCAGTTCTTC
CDR3: CASSLGGEGDNEQFF

size: NA
V: TRBV7-6
J: TRBJ1-2
D: NA
DNA: TGTGCCAGCTCGGGGGACGCGCATGGCTACACCTTC
CDR3: CASSGDAHGYTF

size: NA
V: TRBV7-9
J: TRBJ2-2
D: NA
DNA: TGTGCCAGCAGCTCCCGATCCAGGGGTCCCGGGGAGCTGTTTTTT
CDR3: CASSSRSRGPGELFF

size: few
V: TRBV7-3
J: TRBJ2-1
D: TRBD2
DNA: TGTGCCAGCAGCTTACGTCCTAGCGGGGAAGGGGATGAGCAGTTCTTC
CDR3: CASSLRPSGEGDEQFF

size: NA
V: TRBV27
J: TRBJ2-3
D: NA
DNA: TGTGCCAGCAGTTTGCAGGGGAGCACACAAGATACGCAGTATTTT
CDR3: CASSLQGSTQDTQYF

size: NA
V: TRBV2
J: TRBJ1-6
D: TRBD1
DNA: TGTGCCAGCAGTCCGCGGGGGACAGACAATAATTCACCCCTCCACTTT
CDR3: CASSPRGTDNNSPLHF

size: NA
V: TRBV6-6
J: TRBJ1-5
D: TRBD1
DNA: TGTGCCAGCAGTTCGCCGGGACAGGTCCGCAATCAGCCCCAGCATTTT
CDR3: CASSSPGQVRNQPQHF

size: NA
V: TRBV7-8
J: TRBJ2-7
D: NA
DNA: TGTGCCAGCAGCTTAGGGGCCGGATCCTACGAAGGGCAGTACTTC
CDR3: CASSLGAGSYEGQYF

size: NA
V: TRBV5-4
J: TRBJ2-1
D: NA
DNA: TGTGCCAGCAGCCCCTTAGCGGACTCCTCCTACAATGAGCAGTTCTTC
CDR3: CASSPLADSSYNEQFF

size: few
V: TRBV7-7
J: TRBJ2-1
D: NA
DNA: TGTGCTAGCAGCTTGGACTTAAGCTCCTACAATGAGCAGTTCTTC
CDR3: CASSLDLSSYNEQFF

size: few
V: TRBV7-2
J: TRBJ2-2
D: TRBD2
DNA: TGTGCCAGCAGCCGACTAGCGGGGGGCGACGGGGAGCTGTTTTTT
CDR3: CASSRLAGGDGELFF

size: few
V: TRBV11-2
J: TRBJ2-7
D: NA
DNA: TGTGCCAGCAGCCCTCTGGGGCGGAAAAGCTCCTACGAGCAGTACTTC
CDR3: CASSPLGRKSSYEQYF

size: few
V: TRBV9
J: TRBJ2-7
D: TRBD2
DNA: TGTGCCAGCAGCTCAACCGACGGAGCTAGCGGCTACGAGCAGTACTTC
CDR3: CASSSTDGASGYEQYF

size: NA
V: TRBV13
J: TRBJ1-2
D: NA
DNA: TGTGCCAGCAGCCGGGACGGAAGTTATGGCTACACCTTC
CDR3: CASSRDGSYGYTF

size: NA
V: TRBV19
J: TRBJ1-5
D: TRBD1
DNA: TGTGCCAGTGGCCATGGACAGGGGCTGGGACAGCCCCAGCATTTT
CDR3: CASGHGQGLGQPQHF

size: NA
V: TRBV4-3
J: TRBJ2-5
D: NA
DNA: TGCGCCAGCAGCCAAAAGAGTTTGGGGAAAGAGACCCAGTACTTC
CDR3: CASSQKSLGKETQYF

size: NA
V: TRBV5-4
J: TRBJ2-7
D: NA
DNA: TGTGCCAGCAGCATAGGGACACGCTACGAGCAGTACTTC
CDR3: CASSIGTRYEQYF

size: NA
V: TRBV27
J: TRBJ2-7
D: NA
DNA: TGTGCCAGCAGTCTAGGGGGACGTTACAACGAGCAGTACTTC
CDR3: CASSLGGRYNEQYF

size: NA
V: TRBV7-6
J: TRBJ1-6
D: NA
DNA: TGTGCCAGCAGCCCATCAATAAGGGGTAGCTCCTATAATTCACCCCTCCACTTT
CDR3: CASSPSIRGSSYNSPLHF

size: NA
V: TRBV5-5
J: TRBJ2-5
D: NA
DNA: TGTGCCAGCAGCCCGAGCGGTCAAGAGACCCAGTACTTC
CDR3: CASSPSGQETQYF

size: NA
V: TRBV25-1
J: TRBJ2-5
D: NA
DNA: TGTGCCAGCAGTGAATACCAGGGCGCTCCTGGCCAAGAGACCCAGTACTTC
CDR3: CASSEYQGAPGQETQYF

size: NA
V: TRBV11-2
J: TRBJ2-1
D: TRBD2
DNA: TGTGCCAGCAGCTCTAGCGGGGGGGCCGATAGGCTCTTC
CDR3: CASSSSGGADRLF

size: NA
V: TRBV11-3
J: TRBJ2-6
D: TRBD1
DNA: TGTGCCAGCAGCCCGGACAGGGGTTTTTCTGGGGCCAACGTCCTGACTTTC
CDR3: CASSPDRGFSGANVLTF

size: NA
V: TRBV6-5
J: TRBJ1-1
D: NA
DNA: TGTGCCAGCAGTTACTCTGGGGGGCTTGATTTCTTT
CDR3: CASSYSGGLDFF

size: NA
V: TRBV10-3
J: TRBJ1-5
D: NA
DNA: TGTGCCATCAGCGGGGAGCCCCATAATCAGCCCCAGCATTTT
CDR3: CAISGEPHNQPQHF

size: NA
V: TRBV7-9
J: TRBJ2-2
D: NA
DNA: TGTGCCAGCAGCCCAGGGGTAGATAAACGGGAGCTGTTTTTT
CDR3: CASSPGVDKRELFF

size: NA
V: TRBV9
J: TRBJ1-1
D: TRBD1
DNA: TGTGCCAGCAGCGAGGGGACAGAGTATACCGATACTGAAGCTTTCTTT
CDR3: CASSEGTEYTDTEAFF

size: few
V: TRBV7-8
J: TRBJ1-2
D: TRBD1
DNA: TGTGCCACCTCCTCGGGACAGCCCTATGGCTACACCTTC
CDR3: CATSSGQPYGYTF

size: once
V: TRBV7-9
J: TRBJ1-2
D: NA
DNA: TGTAGTGGTGCCTATCTTAACTATGGCTACACCTTC
CDR3: CSGAYLNYGYTF

size: NA
V: TRBV9
J: TRBJ2-3
D: NA
DNA: TGTGCCAGCAGCCGTAGTGGAGGGGGGGGAGATACGCAGTATTTT
CDR3: CASSRSGGGGDTQYF

size: NA
V: TRBV5-1
J: TRBJ1-1
D: TRBD1
DNA: TGCGCCAGCACCCGGACAGGGCTGAACACTGAAGCTTTCTTT
CDR3: CASTRTGLNTEAFF

size: NA
V: TRBV7-9
J: TRBJ2-7
D: TRBD1
DNA: TGTGCCAGCAGCTACCGGGACAGGGAGTACGAGCAGTACTTC
CDR3: CASSYRDREYEQYF

size: few
V: TRBV10-3
J: TRBJ1-4
D: NA
DNA: TGTGCCATCAGTGAGTCTCCAGGGGACGGTGAAAAACTGTTTTTT
CDR3: CAISESPGDGEKLFF

size: NA
V: TRBV19
J: TRBJ2-7
D: TRBD1
DNA: TGTGCCAGTAGTTCAGGACAGGGAATCAACGAGCAGTACTTC
CDR3: CASSSGQGINEQYF

size: NA
V: TRBV6-1
J: TRBJ2-1
D: TRBD2
DNA: TGTGCCAGCAGTGAAGCACGTAGCGGAGCGGGGTACTACAATGAGCAGTTCTTC
CDR3: CASSEARSGAGYYNEQFF

size: once
V: TRBV4-2
J: TRBJ2-3
D: TRBD2
DNA: TGTGCCAGCAGCATAAGGCTAGCGGGGGGCCCCACAGATACGCAGTATTTT
CDR3: CASSIRLAGGPTDTQYF

size: NA
V: TRBV4-2
J: TRBJ2-7
D: TRBD2
DNA: TGTGCCAGCAGCCAAGAAAACGGGGGGGCCTACGAGCAGTACTTC
CDR3: CASSQENGGAYEQYF

size: NA
V: TRBV9
J: TRBJ1-4
D: TRBD1
DNA: TGTGCCAGCAGCGTAGCCGGGACAGAAAATGAAAAACTGTTTTTT
CDR3: CASSVAGTENEKLFF

size: NA
V: TRBV6-1
J: TRBJ1-1
D: TRBD1
DNA: TGTGCCAGCCGACAGGGAAACACTGAAGCTTTCTTT
CDR3: CASRQGNTEAFF

size: once
V: TRBV10-1
J: TRBJ1-4
D: NA
DNA: TGCGCCAGCAGTCGGGAAAAACTGTTTTTT
CDR3: CASSREKLFF

size: few
V: TRBV9
J: TRBJ2-3
D: NA
DNA: TGTGCCAGCAGCGTAGAGGGGTTAGGAGATACGCAGTATTTT
CDR3: CASSVEGLGDTQYF